Shown below are 27 T cell receptor beta chains from a single sample sequenced in a study of radiotherapy plus CTLA-4 blockade in lung cancer. Repertoires were generated with immunoSEQ multiplex PCR, while TCRdb's copy carries only in-frame clones and drops some. The table lists about 49,000 clones, about 85% of them singletons. The sequencing used peripheral blood, collected from a patient treated with radiotherapy plus ipilimumab. The receptors shown here come from a human donor with non-small cell lung cancer whose response to radiotherapy plus ipilimumab could not be evaluated.

The chain couples TRBV27 to TRBJ1-5, with D possibly TRBD1 on 6 matching bases. There are 12 residues in the CDR3. V lost 3 bases to trimming and J lost 7 bases, with 7 bases between them. Per germline, CDR1 MNHEY and CDR2 SMNVEV (reference sequence). Here the CDR3 DNA reads TGTGCCAGCAGTTTCAGGGGACAGCCCCAGCATTTT. Translating it yields CASSFRGQPQHF.

The chain is built from TRBV30 and TRBJ2-2; 7 bases are a match to TRBD1. Germline values: CDR1 GTSNPN, CDR2 SVGIG (reference sequence). The CDR3 sequence is 13 residues long. The V gene end was trimmed by 3 bases and the J gene end by 6 bases; junction bases not matched to a gene: 4. The CDR3 region has the DNA TGTGCCTGGAGCATTACAGGGGCCGGGGAGCTGTTTTTT. Its protein product is CAWSITGAGELFF.

V gene TRBV11-1 combines with J gene TRBJ1-1; D is unclear. The length of the CDR3 is 17 residues. V dropped 1 base and J dropped 0 bases, with 15 bases sitting between them. Germline CDR1 and CDR2: SGHAT and FQDESV (reference sequence). The CDR3 nucleotides read TGTGCCAGCAGCTTAGATTGGCAGAAACCAATGAACACTGAAGCTTTCTTT. It codes for CASSLDWQKPMNTEAFF.

V usage is TRBV5-4 and J usage is TRBJ1-5; TRBD1 agrees at 7 bases. CDR1 and CDR2 from the germline V gene are SGHNT and YYREEE (reference sequence). This CDR3 has 14 residues. Germline trimming cut 4 bases from V and 2 bases from J; bases unmatched to any gene: 3. This CDR3 is CASSIGTGNQPQHF. The CDR3 nucleotides read TGTGCCAGCAGCATTGGGACAGGCAATCAGCCCCAGCATTTT.

This chain connects TRBV25-1 to TRBJ1-1, with D maybe TRBD1 (5 bases). Germline CDR1 is MGHDK and CDR2 is SYGVNS. Trimming took 1 base from V and 1 from J, leaving 13 bases between them. The CDR3 consists of 16 residues. CDR3 nucleotide sequence: TGTGCCAGCAGTGAATGGGCAGGGAGGGAGAACACTGAAGCTTTCTTT. It translates to CASSEWAGRENTEAFF. Supplemented by reference TRBV25-1 and TRBJ1-1, the full variable domain reads EADIYQTPRYLVIGTGKKITLECSQTMGHDKMYWYQQDPGMELHLIHYSYGVNSTEKGDLSSESTVSRIRTEHFPLTLESARPSHTSQYLCASSEWAGRENTEAFFGQGTRLTVV.

This rearrangement joins TRBV19 to TRBJ2-4; 7 bases fit TRBD1. CDR3 length equals 15 residues. Trimming took 7 bases from V and 1 from J; bases not matched to a gene: 7. The germline V gene encodes CDR1 LNHDA and CDR2 SQIVND (reference sequence). The CDR3 DNA reads as TGTGCCAGTATGTTTTTGGACAGGGCCAAAAACATTCAGTACTTC. This translates into CASMFLDRAKNIQYF.

The chain carries TRBV7-9 and TRBJ1-4; no reliable D call. Germline lookup yields CDR1 SEHNR and CDR2 FQNEAQ (reference sequence). This CDR3 has 16 amino acids. V was clipped by 2 bases and J by 8 bases, with 18 bases between them. For the CDR3, the DNA is TGTGCCAGCAGCTTATTTCCAGGCGGGAGTAACGAAAAACTGTTTTTT. Encoded protein: CASSLFPGGSNEKLFF.

This chain links TRBV2 with TRBJ2-3; D might be TRBD1 (6 bases). Germline V gene sequence: CDR1 SNHLY, CDR2 FYNNEI. Trimming took 3 bases from V and 1 from J, leaving 8 bases between them. The CDR3 contains 14 residues. The CDR3 reads CASSDKGGTDTQYF. In DNA form, the CDR3 reads TGTGCCAGCAGTGATAAGGGGGGCACAGATACGCAGTATTTT.

V gene TRBV29-1 combines with J gene TRBJ2-1, with D unclear. Trimming left V 5 bases short and J 4 bases short, with 3 bases between. The CDR3 is made up of 10 amino acids. CDR1 and CDR2 from the germline V gene are SQVTM and ANQGSEA. The CDR3 DNA is TGCAGCGTTTATTACAATGAGCAGTTCTTC. Protein sequence: CSVYYNEQFF.

This clone has only one observation. This chain uses TRBV28 with TRBJ1-2; D is undetermined. In germline, CDR1 is MDHEN, CDR2 SYDVKM. The CDR3 is made up of 16 amino acids. V was trimmed by 4 bases and J by 4 bases, leaving 19 bases between them. The CDR3 sequence: CASSSSWTLQAYGYTF. CDR3 in DNA: TGTGCCAGCAGTTCGTCTTGGACTCTCCAAGCCTATGGCTACACCTTC.

This chain joins TRBV6-1 and TRBJ1-2; D gene ambiguous. There are 14 residues in the CDR3. V gave up 2 bases and J gave up 4 bases, with 11 bases separating them. Germline V gives CDR1 MNHNS, CDR2 SASEGT. CDR3 DNA: TGTGCCAGCAGTGAACAGGACGGACTCTATGGCTACACCTTC. This encodes CASSEQDGLYGYTF.

This clone was counted between two and nine times. The chain employs TRBV6-5 and TRBJ2-7; D possibly corresponds to TRBD2 (5 bases). Germline V gives CDR1 MNHEY, CDR2 SVGAGI. V was cut by 6 bases and J by 5 bases, with 17 bases left in between. CDR3 length equals 14 residues. As DNA, the CDR3 is TGTGCCAGCAGCCCCTACCCCGGGATGCACGAGCAGTACTTC. As protein: CASSPYPGMHEQYF.

V and J are TRBV25-1 and TRBJ2-7; 12 positions agree with TRBD2. Unmatched junction bases numbered 5, after V lost 5 bases and J lost 3 bases. Germline V CDR1 and CDR2: MGHDK, SYGVNS. The CDR3 is 15 amino acids. CDR3 in amino acids: CASSTRLAGDYEQYF. CDR3 sequence (DNA): TGTGCCAGCAGTACCCGACTAGCGGGAGACTACGAGCAGTACTTC.

The chain couples TRBV4-3 to TRBJ2-7; D ambiguous. The CDR3 consists of 13 residues. From germline, CDR1 is LGHNA and CDR2 YSLEER. V was trimmed by 0 bases and J by 2 bases, leaving 5 bases between them. CDR3 nucleotides: TGCGCCAGCAGCCAAGATCGGGCCTACGAGCAGTACTTC. Translated, it gives CASSQDRAYEQYF.

This rearrangement joins TRBV7-3 to TRBJ2-2; the D is unclear. V lost 5 bases and J 7 bases, leaving 8 bases between the germline ends. The CDR3 runs 12 residues. CDR1 is SGHTA, CDR2 FQGTGA, per germline. CDR3 residues: CASSPTGGELFF. As DNA, the CDR3 is TGTGCCAGCAGCCCTACGGGCGGGGAGCTGTTTTTT. Together with reference TRBV7-3 and TRBJ2-2, the CDR3 gives the full variable domain: GAGVSQTPSNKVTEKGKYVELRCDPISGHTALYWYRQSLGQGPEFLIYFQGTGAADDSGLPNDRFFAVRPEGSVSTLKIQRTERGDSAVYLCASSPTGGELFFGEGSRLTVL.

The V call is TRBV2, the J call TRBJ2-7; TRBD2 aligns across 12 bases. Germline assignment: CDR1 SNHLY and CDR2 FYNNEI. The CDR3 covers 14 residues. V gave up 7 bases and J gave up 6 bases; unmatched junction bases: 7. CDR3 nucleotides: TGTGCCAGCACCAGACTAGCGGGAGTCCCCGAGCAGTACTTC. Its translation is CASTRLAGVPEQYF. Looking up the rest from reference TRBV2 and TRBJ2-7 gives the full variable domain: EPEVTQTPSHQVTQMGQEVILRCVPISNHLYFYWYRQILGQKVEFLVSFYNNEISEKSEIFDDQFSVERPDGSNFTLKIRSTKLEDSAMYFCASTRLAGVPEQYFGPGTRLTVT.

The CDR3 DNA reads as TGTGCCAGCAGCCAAGACAGGGCTGGGTTTTGGCAGCCCCAGCATTTT. It encodes CASSQDRAGFWQPQHF. The chain combines TRBV4-2 with TRBJ1-5; the D gene is possibly TRBD1 (5 bases). The CDR3 is 16 amino acids. With 0 bases removed from V and 7 bases from J, the gap between germline ends came to 16 bases. Germline lookup yields CDR1 LGHNA and CDR2 YNFKEQ.

J is TRBJ2-7 and V is TRBV7-2, with TRBD2 identical over 7 bases. This CDR3 contains 17 residues. V lost 4 bases and J lost 5; bases outside the gene matches: 17. Germline-derived CDR1 and CDR2 are SGHTA and FQGNSA. DNA of the CDR3: TGTGCCAGCAGCTCGGACCTGGGGACTACCCTATCCGACGAGCAGTACTTC. This translates into CASSSDLGTTLSDEQYF.

The chain joins TRBV14 to TRBJ2-3; 10 bases match TRBD2. Looked up from germline, CDR1 is SGHDN and CDR2 is FVKESK. The J segment lost 6 bases and the V segment lost 1 base, leaving 7 bases of the junction unmatched. The CDR3 loop spans 16 amino acids. Written as DNA, the CDR3 is TGTGCCAGCAGCCAAGTAGGACTAGCGGAGGGGGATACGCAGTATTTT. It yields the protein CASSQVGLAEGDTQYF. The entire variable domain, with the rest obtained from reference TRBV14 and TRBJ2-3, is as follows: EAGVTQFPSHSVIEKGQTVTLRCDPISGHDNLYWYRRVMGKEIKFLLHFVKESKQDESGMPNNRFLAERTGGTYSTLKVQPAELEDSGVYFCASSQVGLAEGDTQYFGPGTRLTVL.

The V call is TRBV19, the J call TRBJ1-5; the D is unclear. The germline gives CDR1 LNHDA, CDR2 SQIVND (reference sequence). V was shortened by 7 bases and J by 1 base, with 14 bases between the two germline ends. This CDR3 has 15 amino acids. CDR3 region: CASTTDGASNQPQHF. For the CDR3, the DNA is TGTGCCAGTACCACGGATGGAGCAAGCAATCAGCCCCAGCATTTT.

The gene calls are TRBV6-1 and TRBJ1-2; 9 positions match TRBD1. The CDR3 is 13 amino acids. V trimming: 5 bases; J trimming: 6 bases; junction bases outside the gene matches: 4. CDR1 and CDR2 from the germline V gene are MNHNS and SASEGT. The CDR3 is CASSTGTGNGYTF. CDR3 in DNA: TGTGCCAGCAGTACTGGGACAGGGAATGGCTACACCTTC.

V and J are TRBV29-1 and TRBJ1-2, with TRBD1 matching over 7 bases. The CDR3 has 13 amino acids. With V trimmed by 4 bases and J by 7 bases, 9 bases remained unmatched. Germline-derived CDR1 and CDR2 are SQVTM and ANQGSEA. The chain's CDR3 is CSVGDEGARGYTF. In nucleotides, the CDR3 is TGCAGCGTTGGGGATGAGGGGGCGCGTGGCTACACCTTC.

This rearrangement joins TRBV19 to TRBJ1-1; D possibly corresponds to TRBD1 (5 bases). Between the trimmed V and J ends, which lost 5 bases and 1 base, there was a span of 8 bases. The CDR3 is made up of 13 amino acids. The V gene's germline CDR1 is LNHDA and CDR2 SQIVND (reference sequence). The CDR3 loop is CASSRGQNTEAFF. In DNA form, the CDR3 reads TGTGCCAGTAGTCGCGGACAGAACACTGAAGCTTTCTTT.

This rearrangement joins TRBV9 to TRBJ1-2; D is undetermined. Trimming took off 1 base at V and 10 bases at J, with 23 bases between the two ends. Germline CDR1 and CDR2: SGDLS and YYNGEE. There are 16 residues in the CDR3. The CDR3, as DNA: TGTGCCAGCAGCGTACTGATGCGGGAGGCAGTCAACGTCTACACCTTC. Translating gives CASSVLMREAVNVYTF. The whole variable domain, remainder taken from reference TRBV9 and TRBJ1-2, is DSGVTQTPKHLITATGQRVTLRCSPRSGDLSVYWYQQSLDQGLQFLIQYYNGEERAKGNILERFSAQQFPDLHSELNLSSLELGDSALYFCASSVLMREAVNVYTFGSGTRLTVV.

The gene calls are TRBV5-5 and TRBJ2-7, with TRBD1 matching 10 bases. This CDR3 contains 15 residues. The J segment lost 3 bases and the V segment lost 2 bases, leaving 5 bases of the junction unmatched. The germline gives CDR1 SGHKS, CDR2 YYEKEE (reference sequence). The CDR3 loop reads CASSLPGQGIYEQYF. DNA of the CDR3: TGTGCCAGCAGCTTACCGGGACAGGGGATCTACGAGCAGTACTTC.

Written as DNA, the CDR3 is TGTGCCAGCAGCTTAAGAACTTTTAATGAGCAGTTCTTC. Its protein product is CASSLRTFNEQFF. The chain carries TRBV7-9 and TRBJ2-1; D not certain. This CDR3 has 13 amino acids. CDR1 is SEHNR, CDR2 FQNEAQ, per germline (reference sequence). V lost 2 bases, J lost 7 bases, and 9 bases lay in between.

Notes on this clone: A junction end diverges from the germline sequence, so it may reflect a read error. The chain carries TRBV7-8 and TRBJ2-1, with 7 positions matching TRBD2. Germline V gene data show CDR1 as SGHVS and CDR2 as FQNEAQ. The CDR3 has 15 amino acids. CDR3 protein: CASSSPQGGRTEQLF. The CDR3 DNA reads as TGTGCCAGCAGCTCGCCCCAGGGCGGGAGAACTGAGCAGCTCTTC.